The 25 T cell receptor beta chains below all came from one sample that was sequenced in a study of cytomegalovirus exposure and HLA in healthy donors. PCR amplification relied on 60 Vbeta primers (plus 13 Jbeta primers). The method was immunoSEQ multiplex PCR; TCRdb's version includes in-frame clones alone and lacks a portion of them. Found here are about 180,000 clones, about 82% of them singletons; the top ten hold 1%. Sequencing used PBMCs. The receptors were sampled from a woman in her fifties or sixties in good health and CMV-seropositive.

This clone turned up a few times. The rearrangement joins TRBV23-1 to TRBJ2-2; 9 nucleotides match TRBD2. TRBV23-1 falls under the ORF class, with uncertain function. With 8 bases clipped from V and 0 bases from J, the junction kept 25 bases outside the gene matches. This CDR3 has 22 amino acids. The CDR3 sequence: CASQIRRLSLLAGGANTGELFF. The CDR3 DNA reads as TGCGCCAGCCAAATAAGACGATTGAGTTTACTAGCGGGCGGAGCGAACACCGGGGAGCTGTTTTTT.

V is TRBV2 and J is TRBJ2-5, with 12 bases identical to TRBD1. Germline CDR1 SNHLY, CDR2 FYNNEI. The junction had 5 bases not matched to a gene; V was cut back by 5 bases and J by 4 bases. This CDR3 comprises 15 residues. The CDR3 here is CASSWGQGAGETQYF. The CDR3 region has the DNA TGTGCCAGCAGTTGGGGACAGGGGGCGGGAGAGACCCAGTACTTC.

There are a few counts of this clone. The V gene is TRBV5-1, the J gene TRBJ1-1; 8 nucleotides line up with TRBD1. The CDR3 is 16 residues long. V dropped 3 bases and J dropped 3; count of bases not matched to a gene: 10. Germline V gene sequence: CDR1 SGHRS, CDR2 YFSETQ. CDR3 nucleotides: TGCGCCAGCAGCTCAACCGGACAGGGCGCGTACACTGAAGCTTTCTTT. Encoded protein: CASSSTGQGAYTEAFF.

This chain joins TRBV28 and TRBJ2-4, with a possible D match to TRBD2 (5 bases). CDR3 length: 14 residues. V dropped 6 bases and J dropped 6 bases, with 15 bases sitting between them. The germline gives CDR1 MDHEN, CDR2 SYDVKM. DNA for the CDR3: TGTGCCAGCAGCCCGGCGGGTCGAGCAAACATTCAGTACTTC. It codes for CASSPAGRANIQYF.

This chain joins TRBV28 and TRBJ2-7; D not certain. The CDR3 consists of 15 residues. Trimming removed 1 base from V and 0 bases from J, with 10 bases in between. Germline V lookup: CDR1 MDHEN, CDR2 SYDVKM. In nucleotides, the CDR3 is TGTGCCAGCAGTTTATCAGCGCCAAACTCCTACGAGCAGTACTTC. It is translated as CASSLSAPNSYEQYF.

V gene TRBV4-3 combines with J gene TRBJ1-6, with 8 bases matching TRBD1. With 0 bases clipped from V and 10 bases from J, the junction kept 8 bases outside the gene matches. Germline assignment: CDR1 LGHNA and CDR2 YSLEER. This CDR3 comprises 16 residues. CDR3 coding DNA: TGCGCCAGCAGCCAAGATATGACAGGGGCCGGATCACCCCTCCACTTT. Its translation is CASSQDMTGAGSPLHF.

The genes are TRBV14 and TRBJ2-1, with D perhaps TRBD1 (6 bases). This CDR3 is 14 amino acids long. The germline V gene encodes CDR1 SGHDN and CDR2 FVKESK. V was trimmed by 5 bases and J by 4 bases, leaving 12 bases between them. CDR3: CASSTQQGYNEQFF. Here the CDR3 DNA reads TGTGCCAGCAGCACCCAACAGGGTTACAATGAGCAGTTCTTC.

V gene TRBV6-1 combines with J gene TRBJ1-1, with a tentative D call TRBD1 (6 bases). V lost 5 bases and J 4 bases, leaving 11 bases between the germline ends. The CDR3 loop spans 13 amino acids. The germline gives CDR1 MNHNS, CDR2 SASEGT. The CDR3 DNA reads TGTGCCAGCAGTACAGGGATAAGCACTGAAGCTTTCTTT. It specifies CASSTGISTEAFF.

Only one count was recorded for this clone. This same CDR3 is encoded by further DNA sequences in the sample. This chain joins TRBV7-9 and TRBJ1-6, with TRBD1 identical over 7 bases. V lost 5 bases and J lost 6; bases outside the gene matches: 7. The CDR3 runs 15 residues. Germline V gene data show CDR1 as SEHNR and CDR2 as FQNEAQ (reference sequence). The DNA of the CDR3 is TGTGCCAGCAGCAACGACAGGGATACTAATTCACCCCTCCACTTT. This translates into CASSNDRDTNSPLHF.

V is TRBV6-6 and J is TRBJ2-1; no clear D. V dropped 7 bases and J dropped 6 bases, with 19 bases sitting between them. Per the germline V gene, CDR1 is MNHNY and CDR2 is SVGAGI (reference sequence). CDR3 length: 15 amino acids. Written as DNA, the CDR3 is TGTGCCAGCACCTCCCCCACAGAGCTTGGCAATGAGCAGTTCTTC. Translated: CASTSPTELGNEQFF.

With regard to this clone: An end of the junction does not agree with germline; a read error may underlie this. The chain couples TRBV9 to TRBJ1-3, with D perhaps matching TRBD1 (5 bases). This CDR3 region has 16 residues. Germline V lookup: CDR1 SGDLS, CDR2 YYNGEE. The CDR3 loop reads CASSVEGSASGSTIYF. CDR3 bases: TGTGCCAGCAGCGTAGAGGGGTCAGCCTCTGGAAGCACCATATATTTT. Supplemented by reference TRBV9 and TRBJ1-3, the full variable domain reads DSGVTQTPKHLITATGQRVTLRCSPRSGDLSVYWYQQSLDQGLQFLIQYYNGEERAKGNILERFSAQQFPDLHSELNLSSLELGDSALYFCASSVEGSASGSTIYFGEGSWLTVV.

The chain carries TRBV2 and TRBJ2-1; a possible D gene is TRBD1 (5 bases). This CDR3 has 13 amino acids. In germline, CDR1 is SNHLY, CDR2 FYNNEI. V lost 8 bases and J lost 10, with 18 bases in between. The CDR3 spells CASSGRTQAEQFF. The CDR3 bases are TGTGCCAGCTCAGGGCGAACCCAGGCGGAGCAGTTCTTC.

There are a few counts of this clone. This chain links TRBV7-2 with TRBJ1-2, with TRBD1 matching over 7 bases. V dropped 3 bases and J dropped 3; count of bases not matched to a gene: 4. This CDR3 has 14 amino acids. CDR1 is SGHTA and CDR2 is FQGNSA in the germline V gene. As DNA, the CDR3 is TGTGCCAGCAGCTTGCAGGGGGTCCACTATGGCTACACCTTC. Translating it yields CASSLQGVHYGYTF. Drawing the rest from reference TRBV7-2 and TRBJ1-2, the complete variable domain is GAGVSQSPSNKVTEKGKDVELRCDPISGHTALYWYRQSLGQGLEFLIYFQGNSAPDKSGLPSDRFSAERTGGSVSTLTIQRTQQEDSAVYLCASSLQGVHYGYTFGSGTRLTVV.

The CDR3 bases are TGTGCCAGCAGTTTAGGGACAAGATCCTCCTACGAGCAGTACTTC. The encoded protein is CASSLGTRSSYEQYF. The gene calls are TRBV28 and TRBJ2-7; possibly TRBD1 for D (6 bases). There are 15 residues in the CDR3. CDR1 and CDR2 from the germline V gene are MDHEN and SYDVKM. V was cut by 2 bases and J by 0 bases, with 11 bases left in between.

The chain joins TRBV28 to TRBJ1-2; a weak D match, TRBD1 (6 bases). The germline V gene has CDR1 MDHEN and CDR2 SYDVKM. V was clipped by 3 bases and J by 4 bases, with 12 bases between them. This CDR3 is 14 amino acids long. The CDR3 region is CASSLSRGAYGYTF. CDR3 sequence (DNA): TGTGCCAGCAGTTTGTCTCGGGGGGCCTATGGCTACACCTTC.

The V call is TRBV27, the J call TRBJ2-2, with 9 bases that match TRBD2. The CDR3 sequence is 15 residues long. From germline, CDR1 is MNHEY and CDR2 SMNVEV (reference sequence). Germline trimming cut 5 bases from V and 5 bases from J; bases unmatched to any gene: 6. CDR3 in amino acids: CASSPYSGGTGELFF. In DNA form, the CDR3 reads TGTGCCAGCAGTCCTTATAGCGGGGGAACCGGGGAGCTGTTTTTT.

This clone was observed once. This chain links TRBV7-2 with TRBJ1-2, with TRBD1 as a possible D gene (5 bases). This CDR3 is built from 15 residues. Germline loops: CDR1 SGHTA, CDR2 FQGNSA. V lost 2 bases to trimming and J lost 7 bases, with 17 bases between them. CDR3 sequence: CASSLSRQGFLGYTF. The CDR3 DNA reads TGTGCCAGCAGCTTAAGTAGGCAGGGATTTCTTGGCTACACCTTC.

CDR3 bases: TGTGCCAGCAGTTTATACTCCCCGAGAAGGGGAACCGGGGAGCTGTTTTTT. Translating it yields CASSLYSPRRGTGELFF. The rearrangement uses TRBV27 and TRBJ2-2, with TRBD1 as a possible D gene (5 bases). Trimming cost V 1 base and J 5 bases, with 17 bases left between them. Germline V gene sequence: CDR1 MNHEY, CDR2 SMNVEV (reference sequence). The CDR3 contains 17 residues.

This sequence joins TRBV7-9 and TRBJ2-7; D is possibly TRBD1 (6 bases). V was shortened by 8 bases and J by 5 bases, with 16 bases between the two germline ends. CDR1 SEHNR and CDR2 FQNEAQ come from the germline V gene (reference sequence). The CDR3 loop spans 13 amino acids. This CDR3 is CASVPGTPNEQYF. CDR3 DNA: TGTGCCAGCGTCCCGGGGACACCGAACGAGCAGTACTTC.

The J gene is TRBJ1-5, the V gene TRBV6-1; weak D call: TRBD1 (6 bases). V shed 7 bases and J shed 0 bases, with 10 bases lying between them. The CDR3 length is 14 residues. Per the germline V gene, CDR1 is MNHNS and CDR2 is SASEGT. The CDR3, as DNA: TGTGCCAGCAAAACAGGGCCTAGCAATCAGCCCCAGCATTTT. This translates into CASKTGPSNQPQHF.

The chain is built from TRBV9 and TRBJ2-5; 11 bases agree with TRBD1. The J call may be faulty, since TRBJ2-7 better matches the DNA end. The CDR3 contains 15 residues. CDR1 and CDR2 from the germline V gene are SGDLS and YYNGEE. CDR3 sequence reads: CASSVGTGGNYEQYF. The CDR3 DNA reads as TGTGCCAGCAGCGTAGGGACAGGGGGCAACTACGAGCAGTACTTC.

The rearrangement joins TRBV7-2 to TRBJ1-1; maybe TRBD1 (6 bases). The ends were cut back, 4 bases at V and 5 bases at J, with 17 bases in the middle. The CDR3 covers 15 residues. In germline, CDR1 is SGHTA, CDR2 FQGNSA. CDR3 loop: CASSSQGVTSTEAFF. CDR3 nucleotides: TGTGCCAGCAGCTCACAGGGAGTGACATCTACTGAAGCTTTCTTT.

The chain employs TRBV5-1 and TRBJ2-7, with 7 bases identical to TRBD1. The CDR3 extends over 15 amino acids. Germline assignment: CDR1 SGHRS and CDR2 YFSETQ. J was trimmed by 0 bases and V by 4 bases; bases with no gene match: 7. CDR3 nucleotide sequence: TGCGCCAGCAGCCACGGGACAGTGCTCTCCTACGAGCAGTACTTC. Amino acids: CASSHGTVLSYEQYF.

The CDR3 sequence: CASIAGRGTYEKLFF. CDR3 coding DNA: TGTGCCAGTATCGCAGGGAGGGGGACCTATGAAAAACTGTTTTTT. This chain uses TRBV19 with TRBJ1-4; a weak D match, TRBD1 (6 bases). CDR1 and CDR2 from the germline V gene are LNHDA and SQIVND (reference sequence). Trimming took off 7 bases at V and 6 bases at J, with 18 bases between the two ends. The CDR3 sequence is 15 residues long.

The gene calls are TRBV11-2 and TRBJ2-2; D perhaps matches TRBD1 (6 bases). The germline V gene has CDR1 SGHAT and CDR2 FQNNGV. There are 16 residues in the CDR3. V shed 2 bases and J shed 3 bases, with 13 bases lying between them. DNA for the CDR3: TGTGCCAGCAGCTTACTGGTAGGGGGTGACACCGGGGAGCTGTTTTTT. Translation: CASSLLVGGDTGELFF.